This TCR beta chain was identified during a study of blood T cell repertoires in COVID-19 (dated by TCRdb to the early 2020s). Describing the broader study: The collaborator samples originated in the United States, Italy and Spain and spanned the acute and convalescent phases of COVID-19. The dataset comprised deeply sampled blood TCRbeta repertoires from subjects exposed to, actively infected with, or recovered from COVID-19. Sample metadata almost always included a de-identified subject ID, COVID-19 status, age in years and sex. The material from the prospective study consisted of cDNA or gDNA derived from T cells, B-cell-depleted T cells, or PBMCs. The repertoires were released in a freely available public database intended as a resource for research on the immune response to SARS-CoV-2. Where HLA class I and class II types were available, the types were taken from metadata supplied by the sample provider, not from assay-based typing. The samples were drawn from the first 160 participants of the ongoing ImmuneRACE study and from under 1,500 subjects provided by 6 global collaborators.

TCRbeta CDR3 regions were amplified from genomic DNA using the immunoSEQ Assay, a bias-controlled multiplex PCR. Processing in the source paper ran as follows. The number of nucleated cells in each sample was estimated from the amplification of reference gene primers within the assay. To quantify the absolute abundance of each unique TCRbeta CDR3 rearrangement, sequence reads were collapsed and filtered. For each sample, productive Simpson clonality was calculated as the square root of Simpson's diversity index over productive rearrangements. TCRdb provides this immuneACCESS table in a form limited to in-frame rearrangements. Some clones are lacking; in checked studies, under half of them reflect an unresolved V gene, and why the rest are absent is not known. D and trimming were read from the DNA, whereas the V and J calls and clone size are those reported in that table. The table for this sample lists approximately 160,000 clones; around four fifths of them were counted only once. The ten largest make up approximately 10% of the sample.

Trimming at the junction amounts to 0 bases on V and 5 bases on J, and the germline ends lie 8 bases apart. The CDR3 holds 14 amino acids from the cysteine to the phenylalanine. The sequence is cut down to CDR3 DNA, 42 bases in frame from base 1. Taken from the germline V gene, the CDR1 and CDR2 loops are MGHRA and YSYEKL. The collaborating institutions used their own protocols to collect whole blood in K2EDTA tubes. For TCRbeta analysis, collaborator samples were shipped as frozen whole blood, as isolated PBMCs, or as DNA extracted from either sample type. General study outcomes and caveats: How much clinical and demographic metadata was included differed by source and by participant, and the metadata was provided uncurated.

Points on this clone: The target of this receptor is not known. Base qualities are not at hand, and no much larger clone is one base apart.

The rearrangement combines TRBV4-1 with TRBJ1-5, with a weak D call of TRBD1 (6 bases match). The sample taken for sequencing was peripheral blood. The sequence came from a human donor in a cohort sampled during active COVID-19. The CDR3 protein sequence reads: CASSQEGTHQPQHF. In nucleotide form, the sequence is TGCGCCAGCAGCCAAGAAGGGACACATCAGCCCCAGCATTTT.